A selection of T cell receptor beta chains follows, all from one sample in a study of blood T cell repertoires in COVID-19. The repertoire was sequenced with immunoSEQ multiplex PCR; TCRdb's copy has only in-frame clones and lacks some. The data contain about 250,000 clones, 75% to 85% of them singletons. Sequenced material: PBMCs or T cells enriched from blood (not recorded which). The source is a woman aged 50 to 60 with acute COVID-19. Both conserved end residues are part of each CDR3. The order of the fields is CDR3 DNA, CDR3 protein, V gene, clone size, J gene, D gene. D genes are given only for firm matches. Where a row states a size, it is once, few, many or the class of an expanded clone; other rows omit it.

TGTGCCACCTCAAGACAGGGGGCGCGAGAGACCCAGTACTTC,CATSRQGARETQYF,TRBV19,once,TRBJ2-5,TRBD1
TGTGCCAGCACTTCGACAGTTGGAAACACCATATATTTT,CASTSTVGNTIYF,TRBV3-1/TRBV3-2,-,TRBJ1-3,-
TGTGCCAGTAGTATAGATCTTCGGGCAGGGGGCCATCAGCCCCAGCATTTT,CASSIDLRAGGHQPQHF,TRBV19,once,TRBJ1-5,TRBD1
TGTGCCTGGAGCCGGGACAGCATGAACACTGAAGCTTTCTTT,CAWSRDSMNTEAFF,TRBV30,-,TRBJ1-1,TRBD1
TGTGCCAGCTCGGTGGCCGGGACAGGGGGCACTGAAGCTTTCTTT,CASSVAGTGGTEAFF,TRBV5-8,-,TRBJ1-1,TRBD1
TGTGCCAGCAGCCTCGGGGGACAGGGTGAAAAACTGTTTTTT,CASSLGGQGEKLFF,TRBV7-6,-,TRBJ1-4,TRBD1
TGTGCCAGTAGTACTCGCACAGGCGGCGGCACAGATACGCAGTATTTT,CASSTRTGGGTDTQYF,TRBV19,-,TRBJ2-3,-
TGCGCCAGCAGTGAGTCTAGAAGAAGACGGAAACTACTTAACTATGGCTACACCTTC,CASSESRRRRKLLNYGYTF,TRBV10-1,-,TRBJ1-2,-
TGTGCCAGTAGTACTACGAGGATGAACACTGAAGCTTTCTTT,CASSTTRMNTEAFF,TRBV19,-,TRBJ1-1,-
TGTGCCAGCAGCCCTCCCGGGACAGGGTATTTCGACACTGAAGCTTTCTTT,CASSPPGTGYFDTEAFF,TRBV7-9,-,TRBJ1-1,TRBD1
TGTGCCAGCAGCTTCTGGACAGACCCTGAAGATGAAGCTTTCTTT,CASSFWTDPEDEAFF,TRBV5-6,-,TRBJ1-1,-
TGTGCCGCCACAGCTTACAATGAGCAGTTCTTC,CAATAYNEQFF,TRBV25-1,-,TRBJ2-1,-
TGTGCCAGCAGCTTAGTTGGGACAACTTACAATGAGCAGTTCTTC,CASSLVGTTYNEQFF,TRBV7-9,-,TRBJ2-1,-
TGTGCCAGCAGCTTAGATACGGGGGGTGGAAACACCATATATTTT,CASSLDTGGGNTIYF,TRBV7-2,-,TRBJ1-3,-
TGTGCCAGCAGCTTTGACAGGCTTGAAGCTTTCTTT,CASSFDRLEAFF,TRBV7-2,once,TRBJ1-1,-
TGTGCCTGGAGTGGACAGGGTGGGAATCAGCCCCAGCATTTT,CAWSGQGGNQPQHF,TRBV30,-,TRBJ1-5,TRBD1
TGTGCCAGCCTCCCCCGGGACAGTAACTATGGCTACACCTTC,CASLPRDSNYGYTF,TRBV7-8,-,TRBJ1-2,TRBD1
TGTGCCAGCTCACCGTTAGGGAGTGCAGGTGAAGCTTTCTTT,CASSPLGSAGEAFF,TRBV18,-,TRBJ1-1,-
TGCGCCAGCAGCTTGCGCGACAGGGGCACCGGGGAGCTGTTTTTT,CASSLRDRGTGELFF,TRBV5-1,-,TRBJ2-2,TRBD1
TGCGCCAGCACAACGAGGGCCGGGGGAAACACTGAAGCTTTCTTT,CASTTRAGGNTEAFF,TRBV5-1,-,TRBJ1-1,-
TGTGCCATCAGTGAGATAAACGGAGAGAAGGGCTACACCTTC,CAISEINGEKGYTF,TRBV10-3,-,TRBJ1-2,-
TGTGCCAGCAGCTTAACGAGAGGGGCCAACGTCCTGACTTTC,CASSLTRGANVLTF,TRBV7-3,-,TRBJ2-6,-
TGTGCCTGGAGGCCTCCGGGACAGGGGATGGGGACTGAAGCTTTCTTT,CAWRPPGQGMGTEAFF,TRBV30,-,TRBJ1-1,TRBD1
TGTGCCAGCAGCCAATCGGTCCCGGGCTCTGGGGCCAACGTCCTGACTTTC,CASSQSVPGSGANVLTF,TRBV16,-,TRBJ2-6,-
TGTGCCTGGAGGACCGGCGGCGGAAACACCATATATTTT,CAWRTGGGNTIYF,TRBV30,-,TRBJ1-3,-
TGCGCCAGCAGACAGGATTGGGGCGAGCAGTACTTC,CASRQDWGEQYF,TRBV5-1,-,TRBJ2-7,-
TGTGCCAGCAGCCACCTACCACCGGGACAGCGGTCCTATGGCTACACCTTC,CASSHLPPGQRSYGYTF,TRBV7-8,-,TRBJ1-2,TRBD1
TGTGCCAGTAGTATAGCCCGGACAGGGAATGAGCAGTTCTTC,CASSIARTGNEQFF,TRBV19,-,TRBJ2-1,TRBD1
TGTGCCAGCAGCCCGACAGCAACTAATGAAAAACTGTTTTTT,CASSPTATNEKLFF,TRBV6-5,-,TRBJ1-4,-
TGTGCCAGCAGTCCCAACAGGGGCGCCTCCTACAATGAGCAGTTCTTC,CASSPNRGASYNEQFF,TRBV27,-,TRBJ2-1,TRBD1
TGTGCCATCAGTGACTACGGGGTTGATGGCTACACCTTC,CAISDYGVDGYTF,TRBV10-3,-,TRBJ1-2,-
TGTGCCAGCAGCCCCACCGGGACAGGGGACTACGAGCAGTACTTC,CASSPTGTGDYEQYF,TRBV13,-,TRBJ2-7,TRBD1
TGCGCCAGCAGCTTGGGGCCCCAGGGTCGGGAGCAGTTCTTC,CASSLGPQGREQFF,TRBV5-1,-,TRBJ2-1,-
TGTGCCAGCACCCCATTTAGGGGCCTCTACAATGAGCAGTTCTTC,CASTPFRGLYNEQFF,TRBV11-2,-,TRBJ2-1,-
TGTGCCAGCTGCCGGGGACTAGCGTCCAATGAGCAGTTCTTC,CASCRGLASNEQFF,TRBV9,-,TRBJ2-1,TRBD2
TGTGCCAGCAGCTTAGGACAGGGGGAGGTCGGGCCCCAGCATTTT,CASSLGQGEVGPQHF,TRBV7-6,-,TRBJ1-5,TRBD1
TGCGCCAGCAGCCAAGAGACAGGGGGTAGCGAAAAACTGTTTTTT,CASSQETGGSEKLFF,TRBV4-3,-,TRBJ1-4,TRBD1
TGTGCCAGCAGCTCAACAGGCACGGGCAGCGGGGGTAATTCACCCCTCCACTTT,CASSSTGTGSGGNSPLHF,TRBV7-2,-,TRBJ1-6,-
TGTGCCAGCAGCCGGGAGCCGGGGTACGAGCAGTACTTC,CASSREPGYEQYF,TRBV11-3,-,TRBJ2-7,-
TGTGCCAGTCGTTTCACTGAAGCTTTCTTT,CASRFTEAFF,TRBV7-3,-,TRBJ1-1,-
TGTGCCAGCAGCCAAGGACAGATGAACACTGAAGCTTTCTTT,CASSQGQMNTEAFF,TRBV3-1/TRBV3-2,once,TRBJ1-1,-
TGTGCCAGCAGTTACTCAAGCATACTAGCGTCAAATGAGCAGTTCTTC,CASSYSSILASNEQFF,TRBV6-5,-,TRBJ2-1,TRBD2
TGCGCCAGCAGCTTGCCCCCTGAGGCTTTCTTT,CASSLPPEAFF,TRBV5-1,-,TRBJ1-1,-
TGTGCCAGCTCACCACTTGCGGGTGAAGCTTTCTTT,CASSPLAGEAFF,TRBV18,-,TRBJ1-1,-
TGTGCCAGTAGTATGGAACTAGCGGGGGTTGATGAGCAGTTCTTC,CASSMELAGVDEQFF,TRBV19,-,TRBJ2-1,TRBD2